A single count supports the clone carrying this T cell receptor beta chain. As originally analysed: Counts of nucleated cells, estimated from reference gene primer amplification, were obtained. Using immunoSEQ multiplex PCR, the repertoire was profiled, and TCRdb retains in-frame clones only, with some absent. V, J and clone size are taken as reported in that table, and D and trimming were inferred from the DNA itself. The sample comprises 97,000 or so clones, approximately 91% of which are singletons, and roughly 4.5% rests with the top ten. The sample belongs to a study of blood T cell repertoires in COVID-19. Looking at the study overall: The United States, Italy and Spain provided the acute and convalescent COVID-19 samples. Sample material is recorded as cDNA or gDNA derived from T cells, B-cell-depleted T cells, or PBMCs.

Germline V gives CDR1 KGHSH, CDR2 LQKENI. The CDR3 covers 15 residues. Trimming removed 3 bases at V and 4 bases at J, with 12 bases between. The sequence derives from a man between 18 and 29 years old with acute or convalescent COVID-19. Sequenced input: peripheral blood. The rearrangement joins TRBV18 to TRBJ1-4; D gene uncertain. The CDR3 DNA is TGTGCCAGCTCACCCTACAGTCCGAATAATGAAAAACTGTTTTTT. Translation: CASSPYSPNNEKLFF. The full variable domain, rest sourced from reference TRBV18 and TRBJ1-4, is NAGVMQNPRHLVRRRGQEARLRCSPMKGHSHVYWYRQLPEEGLKFMVYLQKENIIDESGMPKERFSAEFPKEGPSILRIQQVVRGDSAAYFCASSPYSPNNEKLFFGSGTQLSVL.